A single sample is the source of the 8 T cell receptor beta chains below, sequenced in a study of human T cells and chemical hapten exposure. This sample's time point: pre-sensitization, week 0. Treatment described: therapeutic diphenylcyclopropenone sensitization with weekly scalp DPC. MiXCR, applied by TCRdb to the RACE reads, yields one record per CDR3 protein. The sample shows about 74,000 distinct CDR3 sequences, roughly 15% of them seen only once. Sequencing was performed on whole blood, taken in connection with sensitization to the hapten diphenylcyclopropenone (DPC). These receptors were obtained from a woman aged 50 to 65 with alopecia areata. Some clones in this sample may be carry-over from other donors' samples.

This clonotype has more than one count but fewer than ten. The chain couples TRBV6-6 to TRBJ1-5; TRBD1 matches at 7 bases. CDR1 and CDR2 (germline): MNHNY, SVGAGI (reference sequence). The V and J ends lost 6 bases and 3 bases, in that order; junction bases with no gene match: 8. CDR3 size: 15 residues. This chain's CDR3 is CASSRDSTFNQPQHF. CDR3 nucleotides: TGTGCCAGCAGCCGGGACAGTACCTTCAATCAGCCCCAGCATTTT.

This clonotype has ten or more counts. The CDR3 spells CASILEIGGTYEQYF. The CDR3 DNA reads as TGTGCCAGCATCCTCGAGATCGGGGGGACCTACGAGCAGTACTTC. The chain employs TRBV6-2 or TRBV6-3 and TRBJ2-7, with TRBD2 matching over 7 bases. CDR3 length: 15 amino acids. Per the germline V gene, CDR1 is MNHEY and CDR2 is SVGEGT. V lost 7 bases to trimming and J lost 2 bases; unmatched junction nucleotides: 11.

Ten or more counts support this clonotype. CDR3 region: CASSLRGRTEAFF. For the CDR3, the DNA is TGTGCCAGCAGTTTAAGGGGTAGGACTGAAGCTTTCTTT. This chain links TRBV12-3 or TRBV12-4 with TRBJ1-1; D possibly corresponds to TRBD1 (5 bases). V was shortened by 2 bases and J by 5 bases, with 9 bases between the two germline ends. The CDR3 runs 13 residues.

The chain is built from TRBV7-9 and TRBJ2-5, with 8 positions matching TRBD1. This CDR3 is 14 amino acids long. V trimming: 5 bases; J trimming: 4 bases; junction bases outside the gene matches: 6. CDR1 is SEHNR and CDR2 is FQNEAQ in the germline V gene (reference sequence). CDR3 loop: CASSEKTGAETQYF. CDR3 sequence (DNA): TGTGCCAGCAGCGAAAAGACAGGGGCAGAGACCCAGTACTTC.

The rearrangement uses TRBV20-1 and TRBJ2-5; tentatively, D is TRBD1 (5 bases). Germline lookup yields CDR1 DFQATT and CDR2 SNEGSKA (reference sequence). This CDR3 comprises 15 residues. The V end was cut by 5 bases, the J end by 1 base, with 17 bases between. The CDR3 reads CSASDATGIQETQYF. CDR3 DNA: TGCAGTGCTTCAGACGCAACAGGTATCCAAGAGACCCAGTACTTC.

This clonotype was seen more than once but under ten times. The rearrangement uses TRBV29-1 and TRBJ2-3; 10 bases are a match to TRBD1. V shed 7 bases, J shed 4 bases, and the junction held 5 bases outside the gene matches. In germline, CDR1 is SQVTM, CDR2 ANQGSEA. This CDR3 has 13 amino acids. CDR3 sequence: CSGQGAWADTQYF. In DNA, the CDR3 is TGCAGCGGACAGGGGGCTTGGGCAGATACGCAGTATTTT.

The sample holds a few counts of this clonotype. The genes are TRBV12-3 or TRBV12-4 and TRBJ2-7, with no clear D. There are 12 residues in the CDR3. Trimming stripped 5 bases from V and 3 bases from J, with 8 bases between. The CDR3 DNA reads TGTGCCAGCAGTCAATTTAACTACGAGCAGTACTTC. Protein: CASSQFNYEQYF.

This clonotype was counted a few times. V and J are TRBV20-1 and TRBJ2-1; 13 nucleotides line up with TRBD2. V was clipped by 0 bases and J by 8 bases; unmatched bases: 13. The germline CDR1 and CDR2 sequences are DFQATT and SNEGSKA (reference sequence). This CDR3 has 18 amino acids. The CDR3 DNA reads TGCAGTGCTAGAGATCTCCCCGGGACTAGCGGGGTGGTTGATGAGCAGTTCTTC. Encoded protein: CSARDLPGTSGVVDEQFF.